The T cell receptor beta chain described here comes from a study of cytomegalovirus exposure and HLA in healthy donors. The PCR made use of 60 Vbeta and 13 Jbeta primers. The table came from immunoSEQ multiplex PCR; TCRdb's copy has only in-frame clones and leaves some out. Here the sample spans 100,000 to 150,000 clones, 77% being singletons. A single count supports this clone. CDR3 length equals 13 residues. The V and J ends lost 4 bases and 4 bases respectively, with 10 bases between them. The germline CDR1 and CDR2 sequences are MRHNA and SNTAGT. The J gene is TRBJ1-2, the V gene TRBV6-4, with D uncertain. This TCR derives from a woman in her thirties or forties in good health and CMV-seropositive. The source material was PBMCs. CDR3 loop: CASSAKEGYGYTF. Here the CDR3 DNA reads TGTGCCAGCAGTGCGAAGGAGGGCTATGGCTACACCTTC.